The entry below gives a single T cell receptor beta chain sequence along with its context. This specimen comes from a study of T cell changes during pregnancy in multiple sclerosis. Sequencing used immunoSEQ multiplex PCR; TCRdb keeps in-frame clones, though not all of them. The repertoire holds about 30,000 clones, with roughly 92% as singletons. The TCR comes from a female donor with multiple sclerosis, enrolled in a pregnancy study. Sample: CD8+ T cells from peripheral blood mononuclear cells, taken before pregnancy.

CDR3 bases: TGCAGCGTTGTAATAGCTGAGACAGGGGGCGAAAAACTGTTTTTT. The encoded protein is CSVVIAETGGEKLFF. V is TRBV29-1 and J is TRBJ1-4; 10 bases agree with TRBD1. Germline CDR1 is SQVTM and CDR2 is ANQGSEA. The CDR3 loop spans 15 amino acids. Trimming took 4 bases from V and 8 from J; bases not matched to a gene: 10.